This T cell receptor (beta chain) was obtained from a study of blood T cell repertoires in COVID-19. Study at large: COVID-19 samples collected from the United States, Italy and Spain covered acute and convalescent phases. Sample material is recorded as cDNA or gDNA derived from T cells, B-cell-depleted T cells, or PBMCs.

Participants were aged roughly 18 to 100 years from 20 to 30 US areas. A COVID-19 case was met by exposed participants within 2 weeks before study entry. This CDR3 region has 14 residues. Germline V gene data show CDR1 as KGHSH and CDR2 as LQKENI. V was clipped by 3 bases and J by 12 bases, with 18 bases between them. Only in-frame clones appear in the TCRdb table, and some are missing; sequencing was by immunoSEQ multiplex PCR. The table includes 200,000 to 300,000 clones, under 90% detected once. The chain combines TRBV18 with TRBJ2-1; maybe TRBD2 (6 bases). Sequencing used PBMCs or T cells enriched from blood (not recorded which). This clonotype originated in a middle-aged woman who had been exposed to COVID-19. CDR3 coding DNA: TGTGCCAGCTCACCTGCGGCGGGGTACGAGATGCAGTTCTTC. It yields the protein CASSPAAGYEMQFF.